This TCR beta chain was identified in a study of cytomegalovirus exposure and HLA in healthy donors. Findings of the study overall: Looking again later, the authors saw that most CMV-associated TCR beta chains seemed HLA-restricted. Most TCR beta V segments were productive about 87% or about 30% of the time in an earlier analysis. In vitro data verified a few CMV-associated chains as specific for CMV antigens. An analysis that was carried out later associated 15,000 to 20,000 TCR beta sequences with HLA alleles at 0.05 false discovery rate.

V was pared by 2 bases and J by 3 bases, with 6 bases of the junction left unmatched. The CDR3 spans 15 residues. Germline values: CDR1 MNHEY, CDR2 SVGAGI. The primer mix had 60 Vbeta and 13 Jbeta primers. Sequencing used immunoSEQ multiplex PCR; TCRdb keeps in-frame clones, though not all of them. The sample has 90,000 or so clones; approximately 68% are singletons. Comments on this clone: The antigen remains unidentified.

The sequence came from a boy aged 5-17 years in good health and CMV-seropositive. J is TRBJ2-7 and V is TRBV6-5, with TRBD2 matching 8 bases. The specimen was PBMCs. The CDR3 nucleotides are TGTGCCAGCAGTTACACAAGACTAGCGTTCTACGAGCAGTACTTC. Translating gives CASSYTRLAFYEQYF.